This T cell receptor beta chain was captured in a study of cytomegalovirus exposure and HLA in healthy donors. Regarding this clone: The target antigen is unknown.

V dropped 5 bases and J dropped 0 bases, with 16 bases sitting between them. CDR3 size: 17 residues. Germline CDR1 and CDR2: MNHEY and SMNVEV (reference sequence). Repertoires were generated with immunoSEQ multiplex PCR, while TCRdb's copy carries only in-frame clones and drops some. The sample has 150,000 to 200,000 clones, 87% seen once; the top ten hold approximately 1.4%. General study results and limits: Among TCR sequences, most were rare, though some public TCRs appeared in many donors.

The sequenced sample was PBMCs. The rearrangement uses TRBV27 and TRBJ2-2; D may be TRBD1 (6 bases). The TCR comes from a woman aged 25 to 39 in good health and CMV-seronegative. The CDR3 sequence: CASSPLGTSPNTGELFF. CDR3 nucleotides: TGTGCCAGCAGTCCCCTAGGGACAAGTCCGAACACCGGGGAGCTGTTTTTT.